This TCR beta chain comes out of a study of cytotoxic CD8 clonotypes in ibrutinib-treated CLL. Study overall: Partial response was seen in about 24 patients and complete response in 2; after median 68 months, about 14 stayed remitted, some 12 progressed.

Libraries were prepared by immunoSEQ multiplex PCR; TCRdb keeps only in-frame clonotypes and omits some of them. The sample shows 90,000 to 100,000 clones, almost 80% of them seen only once. General study results and limits: Clonality was higher at baseline than in age-matched healthy donors and tracked circulating CD8+ T-cell counts. An increase in clonality occurred at ibrutinib response, followed by a return toward baseline at progression.

This CDR3 is 12 amino acids long. Germline assignment: CDR1 SGHNT and CDR2 YYREEE (reference sequence). Trimming took 0 bases from V and 6 from J, leaving 7 bases between them. Remarks on this clone: Its antigen remains unknown.

The TCR originated in a human donor with chronic lymphocytic leukemia. The sample consisted of PBMCs, taken after 12 months of ibrutinib treatment. The chain recombines TRBV5-4 with TRBJ2-7; a possible D gene is TRBD2 (5 bases). This chain's CDR3 is CASSLDRGEQYF. In nucleotides, the CDR3 is TGTGCCAGCAGCTTGGACCGGGGCGAGCAGTACTTC. The full variable domain, rest sourced from reference TRBV5-4 and TRBJ2-7, is ETGVTQSPTHLIKTRGQQVTLRCSSQSGHNTVSWYQQALGQGPQFIFQYYREEENGRGNFPPRFSGLQFPNYSSELNVNALELDDSALYLCASSLDRGEQYFGPGTRLTVT.